This T cell receptor beta chain appears in the sequencing data of a study of T cell responses to AZD1222 COVID-19 vaccine. As to this clone: Its antigen is still unknown.

The CDR3 spans 16 residues. J lost 1 base, V lost 6 bases, and 8 bases had no gene match. Germline V gives CDR1 SGHTA, CDR2 FQGNSA. Method: immunoSEQ multiplex PCR; TCRdb's copy keeps in-frame clones and lacks some. Here the sample spans about 120,000 clones, around 85% being singletons. Study results and caveats: Repertoires were collected only later (after the peak T cell response had occurred). Seropositivity was recorded at baseline in only a handful of AZD1222 recipients. Following two doses of AZD1222, Spike-specific TCR breadth and depth rose.

This sequence joins TRBV7-2 and TRBJ2-5, with 10 bases fitting TRBD2. Sequenced here: peripheral blood, sampled on day 0 of AZD1222 vaccination. The source is an adult in good health. The CDR3 region is CASRPPGLATQETQYF. CDR3 coding DNA: TGTGCCAGCAGACCGCCGGGACTAGCGACCCAAGAGACCCAGTACTTC.